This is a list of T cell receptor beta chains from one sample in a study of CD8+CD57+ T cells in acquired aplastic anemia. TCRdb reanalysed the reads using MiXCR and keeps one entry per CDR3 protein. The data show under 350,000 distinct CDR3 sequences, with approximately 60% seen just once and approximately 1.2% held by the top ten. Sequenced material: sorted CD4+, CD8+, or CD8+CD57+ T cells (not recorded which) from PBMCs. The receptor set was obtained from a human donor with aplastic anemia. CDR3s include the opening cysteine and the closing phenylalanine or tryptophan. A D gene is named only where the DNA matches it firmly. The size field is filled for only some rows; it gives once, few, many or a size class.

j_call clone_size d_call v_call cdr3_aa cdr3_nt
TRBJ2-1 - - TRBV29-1 CSSYNEQFF TGCAGCTCCTACAATGAGCAGTTCTTC
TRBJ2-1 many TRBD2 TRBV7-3 CASRSPGLAGNEQFF TGTGCCAGCAGGTCACCGGGACTAGCGGGTAATGAGCAGTTCTTC
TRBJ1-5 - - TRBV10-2 CASSGSAYSNQPQHF TGCGCCAGCAGTGGGTCAGCCTATAGCAATCAGCCCCAGCATTTT
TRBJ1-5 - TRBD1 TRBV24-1 CATYRGQPQHF TGTGCCACCTACAGGGGACAGCCCCAGCATTTT
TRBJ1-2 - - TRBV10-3 CAIAQGSYGYTF TGTGCCATCGCCCAGGGTAGCTATGGCTACACCTTC
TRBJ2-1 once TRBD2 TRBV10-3 CATGTRSNEQFF TGTGCCACCGGGACTAGGTCAAATGAGCAGTTCTTC
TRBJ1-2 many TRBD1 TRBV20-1 CSARPETGFF TGCAGTGCTAGACCTGAGACAGGGTTTTTC
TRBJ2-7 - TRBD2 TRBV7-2 CASSGTSGLYEQYF TGTGCCAGCAGCGGGACTAGCGGACTCTACGAGCAGTACTTC
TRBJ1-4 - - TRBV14 CASSQGGEKLFF TGTGCCAGCAGCCAAGGGGGTGAAAAACTGTTTTTT
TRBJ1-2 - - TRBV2 CASSEVAAGSNYGYTF TGTGCCAGCAGTGAAGTAGCGGCAGGGTCCAACTATGGCTACACCTTC
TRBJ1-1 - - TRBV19 CASSIGRVNTEAFF TGTGCCAGTAGTATCGGGAGGGTGAACACTGAAGCTTTCTTT
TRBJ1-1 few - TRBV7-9 CASSYPRVENAEAFF TGTGCCAGCAGCTACCCCAGGGTAGAGAACGCTGAAGCTTTCTTT
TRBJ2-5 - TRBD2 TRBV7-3 CASSLRTSGRVHQETQYF TGTGCCAGCAGCCTTAGGACTAGCGGGAGAGTCCACCAAGAGACCCAGTACTTC
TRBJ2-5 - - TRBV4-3 CASSQDHYRAGETQYF TGCGCCAGCAGCCAAGATCACTACAGGGCGGGCGAGACCCAGTACTTC
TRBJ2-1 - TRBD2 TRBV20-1 CSARESRGRTNDEQFF TGCAGTGCTAGAGAATCACGCGGGAGGACGAACGATGAGCAGTTCTTC
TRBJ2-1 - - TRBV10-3 CAISAPSNEQFF TGTGCCATCAGTGCCCCTAGCAATGAGCAGTTCTTC
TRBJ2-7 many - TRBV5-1 CASRRDQGYEQYF TGCGCCAGCAGGCGGGATCAGGGTTACGAGCAGTACTTC
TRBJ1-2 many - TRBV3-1 CASSQDGVGDYGYTF TGTGCCAGCAGCCAAGACGGAGTCGGAGACTATGGCTACACCTTC
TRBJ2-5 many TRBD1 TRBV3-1 CASSQGTGGRLETQYF TGTGCCAGCAGCCAAGGAACAGGGGGGAGACTAGAGACCCAGTACTTC
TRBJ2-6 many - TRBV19 CASTATGRSGANVLTF TGTGCCAGTACCGCGACAGGACGTTCTGGGGCCAACGTCCTGACTTTC
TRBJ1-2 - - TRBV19 CASYFGTNYGYTF TGTGCCAGTTACTTCGGTACTAACTATGGCTACACCTTC
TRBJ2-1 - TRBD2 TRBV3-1 CASSRSLAGGSSYNEQFF TGTGCCAGCAGCCGGAGTCTAGCGGGGGGGTCTTCCTACAATGAGCAGTTCTTC
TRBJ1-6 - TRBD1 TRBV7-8 CASSLGTGQSPLHF TGTGCCAGCAGCTTAGGGACAGGGCAATCACCCCTCCACTTT
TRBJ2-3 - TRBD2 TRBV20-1 CSASGGEDTQYF TGCAGTGCTAGCGGGGGGGAGGATACGCAGTATTTT
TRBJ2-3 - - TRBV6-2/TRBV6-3 CASSYRRRAGNEQYF TGTGCCAGCAGTTACCGGCGCCGAGCTGGCAATGAGCAGTATTTT
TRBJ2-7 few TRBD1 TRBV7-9 CASSTRTGSVYEQYF TGTGCCAGCAGCACTCGGACAGGTAGTGTTTACGAGCAGTACTTC
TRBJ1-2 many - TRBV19 CASRLHGANYGYTF TGTGCCAGTAGATTACACGGAGCTAACTATGGCTACACCTTC
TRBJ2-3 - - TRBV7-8 CASSLSVARTAGSTDTQYF TGTGCCAGCAGCTTAAGCGTTGCCCGGACAGCCGGTAGCACAGATACGCAGTATTTT
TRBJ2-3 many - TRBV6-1 CASSEPPGANTDTQYF TGTGCCAGCAGTGAGCCCCCGGGGGCTAACACAGATACGCAGTATTTT
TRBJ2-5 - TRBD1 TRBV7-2 CASSYGQGAGTQYF TGTGCCAGCAGCTATGGACAGGGGGCGGGGACCCAGTACTTC
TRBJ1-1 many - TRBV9 CASSPQQGLVEAFF TGTGCCAGCAGCCCTCAACAGGGCTTGGTTGAAGCTTTCTTT
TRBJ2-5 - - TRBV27 CASSLIPGSQETQYF TGTGCCAGCAGTTTGATCCCAGGGTCCCAAGAGACCCAGTACTTC
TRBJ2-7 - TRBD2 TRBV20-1 CSARGVAGVYEQYF TGCAGCGCCCGGGGGGTAGCGGGAGTTTACGAGCAGTACTTC
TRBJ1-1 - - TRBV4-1 CASSQEMGYTEAFF TGCGCCAGCAGCCAAGAGATGGGGTATACTGAAGCTTTCTTT
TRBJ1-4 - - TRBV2 CASSGATRGPNEKLFF TGTGCCAGCAGTGGGGCCACTCGGGGCCCGAATGAAAAACTGTTTTTT
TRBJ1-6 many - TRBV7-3 CASSLGGVYNSPLHF TGTGCCAGCAGCTTAGGGGGTGTTTATAATTCACCCCTCCACTTT
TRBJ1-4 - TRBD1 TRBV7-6 CASSLAGTGSNEKLFF TGTGCCAGCAGCTTAGCCGGGACAGGGTCCAATGAAAAACTGTTTTTT
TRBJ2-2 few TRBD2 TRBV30 CAWSGTGTSGSGELFF TGTGCCTGGAGCGGGACGGGGACTAGCGGTTCGGGGGAGCTGTTTTTT
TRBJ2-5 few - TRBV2 CASSELALAAETQYF TGTGCCAGCAGTGAACTGGCACTAGCTGCTGAGACCCAGTACTTC
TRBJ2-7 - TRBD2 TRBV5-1 CASSHTSGYTTYEQYF TGCGCCAGCAGCCACACTAGCGGCTACACCACCTACGAGCAGTACTTC